What follows are 12 T cell receptor beta chains derived from one specimen sequenced in a study of cytomegalovirus exposure and HLA in healthy donors. 13 Jbeta primers and 60 Vbeta primers were used for the PCR. Here immunoSEQ multiplex PCR was the method, and the copy in TCRdb shows in-frame clones only, minus some. The sample has about 220,000 clones, approximately 80% seen once. The sample consisted of PBMCs. These TCRs come from a boy younger than 10 in good health and CMV-seronegative.

J is TRBJ1-3 and V is TRBV28, with D unresolved. The CDR3 totals 12 residues. Germline V gives CDR1 MDHEN, CDR2 SYDVKM. V was trimmed by 3 bases and J by 5 bases, leaving 5 bases between them. The CDR3: CASSFSRNTIYF. The CDR3 DNA sequence: TGTGCCAGCAGTTTTAGTCGAAACACCATATATTTT.

The J gene is TRBJ1-1, the V gene TRBV7-2; D perhaps matches TRBD1 (6 bases). This CDR3 region has 12 residues. The V end lost 5 bases, the J end lost 6 bases, and 10 bases lay between the germline ends. Germline CDR1 is SGHTA and CDR2 is FQGNSA. CDR3 sequence reads: CASSQQGPEAFF. The DNA for the CDR3 is TGTGCCAGCAGCCAACAGGGCCCTGAAGCTTTCTTT.

Here the CDR3 reads CASSIRSNTDTQYF. CDR3 DNA sequence: TGTGCCAGCAGCATTCGGTCCAACACAGATACGCAGTATTTT. This rearrangement joins TRBV9 to TRBJ2-3; D uncertain. The CDR3 consists of 14 residues. Trimming stripped 4 bases from V and 2 bases from J, with 11 bases between. Per germline, CDR1 SGDLS and CDR2 YYNGEE. The full variable domain, its missing parts supplied by reference TRBV9 and TRBJ2-3, is DSGVTQTPKHLITATGQRVTLRCSPRSGDLSVYWYQQSLDQGLQFLIQYYNGEERAKGNILERFSAQQFPDLHSELNLSSLELGDSALYFCASSIRSNTDTQYFGPGTRLTVL.

V gene TRBV2 combines with J gene TRBJ1-1; TRBD1 is a possible D gene (5 bases). Germline CDR1 SNHLY, CDR2 FYNNEI. Deletions cut 4 bases from V and 5 bases from J, with 14 bases between. This CDR3 region has 14 residues. The CDR3 loop is CASSARTGGTEAFF. As DNA, the CDR3 is TGTGCCAGCAGTGCTCGGACCGGGGGGACTGAAGCTTTCTTT.

The chain recombines TRBV27 with TRBJ1-2; D may be TRBD1 (5 bases). The V and J ends lost 2 bases and 6 bases respectively, with 19 bases between them. CDR3 size: 16 residues. Germline-derived CDR1 and CDR2 are MNHEY and SMNVEV (reference sequence). The CDR3 bases are TGTGCCAGCAGTTTAGGAGTCGGGACTTTCTCCCATGGCTACACCTTC. Translated, it gives CASSLGVGTFSHGYTF.

The chain couples TRBV5-1 to TRBJ2-5, with TRBD2 identical over 10 bases. The junction had 5 bases not matched to a gene; V was cut back by 1 base and J by 5 bases. Per germline, CDR1 SGHRS and CDR2 YFSETQ. The CDR3 is made up of 15 amino acids. The CDR3 sequence: CASSLSAGGRETQYF. CDR3 sequence (DNA): TGCGCCAGCAGCTTGTCAGCGGGGGGGCGTGAGACCCAGTACTTC.

The chain recombines TRBV9 with TRBJ2-1, with D hard to call. CDR3 size: 16 residues. Looked up from germline, CDR1 is SGDLS and CDR2 is YYNGEE. V was cut by 3 bases and J by 0 bases, with 13 bases left in between. The CDR3 nucleotides read TGTGCCAGCAGCGCCGACACTGTGAGCTCCTACAATGAGCAGTTCTTC. This encodes CASSADTVSSYNEQFF.

The rearrangement joins TRBV11-2 to TRBJ1-1, with a weak D call TRBD1 (5 bases). In germline, CDR1 is SGHAT, CDR2 FQNNGV. The CDR3 has 12 amino acids. The V end was cut by 3 bases, the J end by 6 bases, with 8 bases between. This CDR3 reads CASSFGGAEAFF. CDR3 coding DNA: TGTGCCAGCAGCTTTGGAGGGGCTGAAGCTTTCTTT.

The J gene is TRBJ2-5, the V gene TRBV2; possible D gene TRBD1, 6 bases. From germline, CDR1 is SNHLY and CDR2 FYNNEI. The length of the CDR3 is 17 residues. V was cut by 0 bases and J by 7 bases, with 21 bases left in between. CDR3 bases: TGTGCCAGCAGTGAAGCGCCGGGACACCCCTCAGGGAGGACCCAGTACTTC. This translates into CASSEAPGHPSGRTQYF.

The V call is TRBV7-2, the J call TRBJ1-5; TRBD1 matches 8 bases. J lost 3 bases, V lost 5 bases, and 9 bases had no gene match. The CDR3 has 16 residues. Per the germline V gene, CDR1 is SGHTA and CDR2 is FQGNSA. The CDR3 is CASSSTGQGYNQPQHF. For the CDR3, the DNA is TGTGCCAGCAGCAGTACAGGACAGGGATACAATCAGCCCCAGCATTTT. Filled out from reference TRBV7-2 and TRBJ1-5, the complete variable domain reads GAGVSQSPSNKVTEKGKDVELRCDPISGHTALYWYRQSLGQGLEFLIYFQGNSAPDKSGLPSDRFSAERTGGSVSTLTIQRTQQEDSAVYLCASSSTGQGYNQPQHFGDGTRLSIL.

V is TRBV9 and J is TRBJ2-1, with TRBD2 identical over 9 bases. Germline V gene lookup returns CDR1 SGDLS and CDR2 YYNGEE. This CDR3 has 13 amino acids. The V gene end was trimmed by 1 base and the J gene end by 14 bases; junction bases not matched to a gene: 7. CDR3 bases: TGTGCCAGCAGCGTAAGTAGCGGGGGATCGGAGTTCTTC. As protein: CASSVSSGGSEFF.

V usage is TRBV15 and J usage is TRBJ1-2; unclear D gene. Per germline, CDR1 LNHNV and CDR2 YYDKDF (reference sequence). V dropped 6 bases and J dropped 5 bases, with 10 bases sitting between them. This CDR3 region has 12 residues. The CDR3 region is CATSFGEYGYTF. CDR3 nucleotides: TGTGCCACCAGTTTCGGGGAGTATGGCTACACCTTC.